One sample yielded the 29 T cell receptor beta chains listed below, sequenced in a study of spatial heterogeneity in lung cancer. TCRdb recomputed calls from the 5' RACE reads with MiXCR, one row per CDR3 protein. The sample holds 30,000 to 40,000 distinct CDR3 sequences, about 7.9% seen once. Time point specified: blood at routine non-recurrence follow-up after resection. The material was PBMCs, obtained at follow-up. The receptors here all came from a male donor with early-stage non-small cell lung cancer.

At least ten counts were recorded for this clonotype. CDR3 DNA: TGTGCCAGCAGCGTAGCCGGGACGGACAATGAGGAGCAGTTCTTC. It codes for CASSVAGTDNEEQFF. This chain connects TRBV9 to TRBJ2-1, with D perhaps being TRBD1 or TRBD2 (5 bases each). The length of the CDR3 is 15 residues. Trimming took off 0 bases at V and 10 bases at J, with 17 bases between the two ends. Germline CDR1 is SGDLS and CDR2 is YYNGEE.

In its sample, this clonotype was seen many times. This chain joins TRBV7-2 and TRBJ2-7; 10 positions agree with TRBD2. Losses at the gene ends were 3 bases for V and 5 bases for J; bases not matched to a gene: 22. The CDR3 totals 20 residues. Germline V gives CDR1 SGHTA, CDR2 FQGNSA. Written as DNA, the CDR3 is TGTGCCAGCAGCTTCGCTAGGGCCCTTGAGAGAAGCGGGGGGGTGAACGAGCAGTACTTC. Amino acids: CASSFARALERSGGVNEQYF.

This clonotype has at least ten counts. This chain uses TRBV19 with TRBJ2-3; TRBD2 matches 7 bases. Germline CDR1 reads LNHDA; CDR2 reads SQIVND (reference sequence). The CDR3 has 15 residues. Losses at the gene ends were 5 bases for V and 2 bases for J; bases not matched to a gene: 7. The CDR3 nucleotides are TGTGCCAGTAGTCCCGTGGGGGGGATCACAGATACGCAGTATTTT. Amino acid sequence: CASSPVGGITDTQYF.

The chain employs TRBV29-1 and TRBJ2-1; tentatively, D is TRBD1 or TRBD2 (7 bases each). Germline-derived CDR1 and CDR2 are SQVTM and ANQGSEA. This CDR3 has 16 amino acids. Deletions cut 0 bases from V and 2 bases from J, with 14 bases between. CDR3 coding DNA: TGCAGCGTTGAAGACCAGGGGGGGGTTGCCTACAATGAGCAGTTCTTC. It translates to CSVEDQGGVAYNEQFF.

This clonotype was observed at least ten times. The chain links TRBV12-3 or TRBV12-4 to TRBJ2-7, with D perhaps TRBD2 (7 bases). Trimming stripped 5 bases from V and 2 bases from J, with 16 bases between. The CDR3 runs 15 residues. The CDR3 loop is CASSPSGGPTYEQYF. In nucleotides, the CDR3 is TGTGCCAGCAGTCCGTCCGGGGGGCCTACCTACGAGCAGTACTTC.

This clonotype was detected many times. In DNA, the CDR3 is TGTGCCAGCGGCCCTTGGACAGTTAATTCACCCCTCCACTTT. The encoded protein is CASGPWTVNSPLHF. J is TRBJ1-6 and V is TRBV6-1, with D possibly TRBD1 on 6 matching bases. Germline loops: CDR1 MNHNS, CDR2 SASEGT. The CDR3 is 14 residues long. Trimming pared 8 bases from V and 6 bases from J, leaving 14 bases between.

This clonotype showed up many times. The rearrangement joins TRBV29-1 to TRBJ2-7, with D perhaps matching TRBD1 (6 bases). Trimming removed 3 bases from V and 3 bases from J, with 15 bases in between. The CDR3 length is 14 residues. Germline V gene lookup returns CDR1 SQVTM and CDR2 ANQGSEA. The CDR3 sequence: CSVETPDRNYEQYF. Here the CDR3 DNA reads TGCAGCGTTGAGACCCCGGACAGAAACTACGAGCAGTACTTC.

This clonotype was recorded many times. This chain joins TRBV3-1 and TRBJ1-1; 10 bases are a match to TRBD1. From germline, CDR1 is LGHDT and CDR2 YNNKEL (reference sequence). Trimming removed 3 bases from V and 5 bases from J; junction bases left unmatched: 6. CDR3 length: 15 residues. CDR3 in amino acids: CASSHPGQGKTEAFF. CDR3 DNA sequence: TGTGCCAGCAGCCATCCGGGACAGGGGAAAACTGAAGCTTTCTTT.

The sample holds many counts of this clonotype. The gene calls are TRBV7-2 and TRBJ2-1, with 9 bases that match TRBD1. CDR1 and CDR2 (germline): SGHTA, FQGNSA. With V trimmed by 5 bases and J by 9 bases, 11 bases remained unmatched. CDR3 size: 15 residues. The DNA of the CDR3 is TGTGCCAGCAGCCGAGGGACAGGGAGTGTGAGTGAGCAGTTCTTC. This gives the protein CASSRGTGSVSEQFF.

The V and J genes are TRBV28 and TRBJ2-1; the match to TRBD2 covers 7 bases. The ends lost 7 bases at V and 4 bases at J; junction bases unmatched: 4. The germline gives CDR1 MDHEN, CDR2 SYDVKM. CDR3 length: 13 amino acids. CDR3 residues: CASNGGTYNEQFF. In nucleotides, the CDR3 is TGTGCCAGCAACGGGGGGACGTACAATGAGCAGTTCTTC.

This clonotype was seen ten or more times. This rearrangement joins TRBV19 to TRBJ2-7, with 9 bases identical to TRBD1. Germline CDR1 is LNHDA and CDR2 is SQIVND (reference sequence). The CDR3 covers 16 residues. Trimming cost V 1 base and J 1 base; bases outside gene matches: 5. CDR3 nucleotide sequence: TGTGCCAGTAGTATAGTCGGGACAGGGCCTTCCTACGAGCAGTACTTC. Its protein is CASSIVGTGPSYEQYF.

This clonotype occurred many times. The rearrangement links TRBV7-2 to TRBJ2-5; a weak D match, TRBD1 (5 bases). This CDR3 comprises 14 residues. Germline loops: CDR1 SGHTA, CDR2 FQGNSA. Trimming took off 4 bases at V and 5 bases at J, with 14 bases between the two ends. CDR3 DNA: TGTGCCAGCAGCTCGCGAACAGGCCTGGAGACCCAGTACTTC. Its protein product is CASSSRTGLETQYF.

In this sample, this clonotype turned up many times. The J gene is TRBJ2-2, the V gene TRBV11-2, with D possibly TRBD1 on 5 matching bases. Germline assignment: CDR1 SGHAT and CDR2 FQNNGV. With 5 bases removed from V and 0 bases from J, the gap between germline ends came to 7 bases. This CDR3 spans 14 amino acids. CDR3 sequence: CASSRTSNTGELFF. CDR3 DNA sequence: TGTGCCAGCAGCCGGACATCGAACACCGGGGAGCTGTTTTTT.

This clonotype was seen ten or more times. V gene TRBV27 combines with J gene TRBJ2-5; D possibly corresponds to TRBD1 (6 bases). Germline assignment: CDR1 MNHEY and CDR2 SMNVEV (reference sequence). The V end was cut by 5 bases, the J end by 6 bases, with 16 bases between. The CDR3 is 14 amino acids. DNA of the CDR3: TGTGCCAGCAGTCCCTCTTGGGGGCAAAAGACCCAGTACTTC. Its translation: CASSPSWGQKTQYF.

This clonotype has ten or more counts. V gene TRBV7-3 combines with J gene TRBJ1-1, with a possible D match to TRBD1 (6 bases). Trimming shortened V by 5 bases and J by 3 bases, and 10 bases separated the two germline ends. The germline gives CDR1 SGHTA, CDR2 FQGTGA. CDR3 length equals 13 residues. In nucleotides, the CDR3 is TGTGCCAGCAGCCCACAGGGAGACACTGAAGCTTTCTTT. Translation gives CASSPQGDTEAFF. The full variable domain, in which reference TRBV7-3 and TRBJ1-1 provide the parts outside the CDR3, is GAGVSQTPSNKVTEKGKYVELRCDPISGHTALYWYRQSLGQGPEFLIYFQGTGAADDSGLPNDRFFAVRPEGSVSTLKIQRTERGDSAVYLCASSPQGDTEAFFGQGTRLTVV.

Many counts were recorded for this clonotype. CDR3 sequence: CASSEGGGGEAFF. CDR3 DNA: TGTGCCAGCAGTGAAGGGGGAGGGGGTGAAGCTTTCTTT. V gene TRBV25-1 combines with J gene TRBJ1-1, with a weak D call TRBD1 (6 bases). Germline loops: CDR1 MGHDK, CDR2 SYGVNS. V gave up 2 bases and J gave up 7 bases, with 11 bases separating them. The CDR3 contains 13 residues.

This clonotype was recorded at least ten times. In DNA, the CDR3 is TGTGCCAGCAGCGCGACAGCCTCGAACACCGGGGAGCTGTTTTTT. This translates into CASSATASNTGELFF. V is TRBV9 and J is TRBJ2-2; perhaps TRBD1 as D (5 bases). Trimming took 3 bases from V and 0 from J, leaving 9 bases between them. Germline V gives CDR1 SGDLS, CDR2 YYNGEE. This CDR3 has 15 residues.

This clonotype was picked up many times. The rearrangement uses TRBV7-2 and TRBJ2-1, with a weak D call TRBD2 (6 bases). The germline V gene encodes CDR1 SGHTA and CDR2 FQGNSA. CDR3 length: 16 residues. With 1 base removed from V and 8 bases from J, the gap between germline ends came to 18 bases. The CDR3 reads CASSLGEALNFYEQFF. In DNA, the CDR3 is TGTGCCAGCAGCTTAGGGGAGGCCCTCAATTTTTATGAGCAGTTCTTC.

The genes are TRBV5-6 and TRBJ2-3; tentative D call: TRBD2 (5 bases). V dropped 3 bases and J dropped 1 base, with 15 bases sitting between them. CDR1 is SGHDT and CDR2 is YYEEEE in the germline V gene. The CDR3 is made up of 16 amino acids. The CDR3 sequence: CASSSPSTGGTDTQYF. The CDR3 DNA reads TGTGCCAGCAGCTCTCCAAGCACCGGGGGCACAGATACGCAGTATTTT. The variable domain in full, with the rest retrieved from reference TRBV5-6 and TRBJ2-3, is DAGVTQSPTHLIKTRGQQVTLRCSPKSGHDTVSWYQQALGQGPQFIFQYYEEEERQRGNFPDRFSGHQFPNYSSELNVNALLLGDSALYLCASSSPSTGGTDTQYFGPGTRLTVL.

Many counts were recorded for this clonotype. V is TRBV7-2 and J is TRBJ2-7; a weak D match, TRBD2 (5 bases). The germline V gene encodes CDR1 SGHTA and CDR2 FQGNSA. V was trimmed by 5 bases and J by 6 bases, leaving 11 bases between them. This CDR3 spans 12 amino acids. CDR3 sequence: CASSHGVTEQYF. The CDR3 coding sequence is TGTGCCAGCAGCCACGGGGTTACCGAGCAGTACTTC.

This clonotype showed up just a few times. V gene TRBV2 combines with J gene TRBJ1-1; D unclear. Trimming took off 1 base at V and 0 bases at J, with 6 bases between the two ends. CDR1 and CDR2 from the germline V gene are SNHLY and FYNNEI. The CDR3 runs 14 residues. CDR3 in DNA: TGTGCCAGCAGTGAAGGTAGCGTGAACACTGAAGCTTTCTTT. It specifies CASSEGSVNTEAFF.

The chain employs TRBV5-5 and TRBJ1-1; 11 bases are shared with TRBD1. Germline CDR1 is SGHKS and CDR2 is YYEKEE (reference sequence). This CDR3 is 17 amino acids long. V was clipped by 2 bases and J by 3 bases; unmatched bases: 9. The CDR3, as DNA: TGTGCCAGCAGCTTTTGGACAGGGGGCTTTCAGGACACTGAAGCTTTCTTT. It yields the protein CASSFWTGGFQDTEAFF. Looking up the rest from reference TRBV5-5 and TRBJ1-1 gives the full variable domain: DAGVTQSPTHLIKTRGQQVTLRCSPISGHKSVSWYQQVLGQGPQFIFQYYEKEERGRGNFPDRFSARQFPNYSSELNVNALLLGDSALYLCASSFWTGGFQDTEAFFGQGTRLTVV.

Many counts were recorded for this clonotype. The V gene is TRBV3-1, the J gene TRBJ2-1; TRBD1 matches at 10 bases. The CDR3 spans 14 residues. Germline V gene sequence: CDR1 LGHDT, CDR2 YNNKEL (reference sequence). J lost 5 bases, V lost 3 bases, and 1 base had no gene match. CDR3 protein: CASSHGTGDNEQFF. CDR3 coding DNA: TGTGCCAGCAGCCACGGGACAGGGGACAATGAGCAGTTCTTC.

This clonotype was seen many times. CDR3 in DNA: TGTGCCAGCAGCCCGGACGGGACTTACAATGAGCAGTTCTTC. Translated: CASSPDGTYNEQFF. The genes are TRBV7-3 and TRBJ2-1; TRBD2 is a possible D gene (6 bases). CDR3 length equals 14 residues. V dropped 5 bases and J dropped 4 bases, with 12 bases sitting between them. CDR1 and CDR2 (germline): SGHTA, FQGTGA.

Many counts were recorded for this clonotype. This CDR3 reads CSAPSWGEAFF. The DNA of the CDR3 is TGCAGTGCCCCCTCTTGGGGGGAAGCTTTCTTT. The V gene is TRBV20-1, the J gene TRBJ1-1, with D maybe TRBD1 (5 bases). Germline CDR1 reads DFQATT; CDR2 reads SNEGSKA (reference sequence). The CDR3 consists of 11 residues. Trimming took 6 bases from V and 8 from J, leaving 13 bases between them.

Many counts were recorded for this clonotype. The CDR3, as DNA: TGTGCCAGCAGCCCCCAGCAGGCCCCCTATGGCTACACCTTC. Amino acid sequence: CASSPQQAPYGYTF. This chain connects TRBV27 to TRBJ1-2; D is uncertain. Germline CDR1 is MNHEY and CDR2 is SMNVEV (reference sequence). The CDR3 has 14 amino acids. V lost 6 bases to trimming and J lost 4 bases, with 15 bases between them.

This clonotype was seen repeatedly, ten times or more. V usage is TRBV7-2 and J usage is TRBJ1-5; D is undetermined. The CDR3 loop spans 13 amino acids. V lost 6 bases to trimming and J lost 7 bases, with 13 bases between them. Germline CDR1 reads SGHTA; CDR2 reads FQGNSA. CDR3 sequence: CASSYQLDQPQHF. The CDR3 nucleotides read TGTGCCAGCAGTTACCAGTTGGACCAGCCCCAGCATTTT.

This clonotype was recorded at least ten times. The chain links TRBV5-4 to TRBJ2-6, with 7 bases identical to TRBD1. The germline CDR1 and CDR2 sequences are SGHNT and YYREEE (reference sequence). The ends lost 0 bases at V and 2 bases at J; junction bases unmatched: 2. The CDR3 contains 16 residues. CDR3 sequence (DNA): TGTGCCAGCAGCTTGGGAGGGGGCGCTGGGGCCAACGTCCTGACTTTC. Translation gives CASSLGGGAGANVLTF.

This clonotype has a count of ten or more. The rearrangement links TRBV4-2 to TRBJ2-5, with D uncertain. Germline V gene lookup returns CDR1 LGHNA and CDR2 YNFKEQ. Trimming pared 1 base from V and 1 base from J, leaving 4 bases between. The CDR3 contains 13 residues. This chain's CDR3 is CASSQAPQETQYF. CDR3 in DNA: TGTGCCAGCAGCCAAGCCCCCCAAGAGACCCAGTACTTC.